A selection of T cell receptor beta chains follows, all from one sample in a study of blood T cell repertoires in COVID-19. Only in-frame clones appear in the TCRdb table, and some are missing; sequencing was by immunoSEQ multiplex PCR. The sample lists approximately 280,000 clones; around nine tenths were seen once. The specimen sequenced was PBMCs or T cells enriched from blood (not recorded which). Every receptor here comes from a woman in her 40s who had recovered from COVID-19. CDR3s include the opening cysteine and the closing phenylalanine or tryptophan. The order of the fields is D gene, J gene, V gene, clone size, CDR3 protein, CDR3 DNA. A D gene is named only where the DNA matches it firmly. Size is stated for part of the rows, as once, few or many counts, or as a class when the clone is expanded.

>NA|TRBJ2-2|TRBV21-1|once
CASTRTSGRADTGELFF
TGTGCCAGCACCCGGACTAGCGGGAGGGCCGACACCGGGGAGCTGTTTTTT
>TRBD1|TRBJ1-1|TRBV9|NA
CASSGVTGGTEAFF
TGTGCCAGCAGCGGAGTAACAGGGGGCACTGAAGCTTTCTTT
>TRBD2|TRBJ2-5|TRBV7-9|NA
CASRTSGSETQYF
TGTGCCAGCCGCACTAGCGGGAGTGAGACCCAGTACTTC
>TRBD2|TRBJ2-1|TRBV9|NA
CASSVGLAERNEQFF
TGTGCCAGCAGCGTAGGACTAGCGGAAAGGAATGAGCAGTTCTTC
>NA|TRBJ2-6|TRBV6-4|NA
CASSGSSGANVLTF
TGTGCCAGCAGTGGGAGCTCTGGGGCCAACGTCCTGACTTTC
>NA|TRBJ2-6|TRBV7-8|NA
CASSLARTLGGANVLTF
TGTGCCAGCAGCTTAGCCAGGACATTGGGGGGGGCCAACGTCCTGACTTTC
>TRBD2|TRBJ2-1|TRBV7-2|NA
CASSSQRGGYNEQFF
TGTGCCAGCAGCTCTCAGCGGGGAGGGTACAATGAGCAGTTCTTC
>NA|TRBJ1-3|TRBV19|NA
CASSMGASGNTIYF
TGTGCCAGTAGTATGGGGGCCTCTGGAAACACCATATATTTT
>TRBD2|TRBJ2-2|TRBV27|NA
CASSLTGGPNTGELFF
TGTGCCAGCAGTTTAACGGGGGGGCCGAACACCGGGGAGCTGTTTTTT
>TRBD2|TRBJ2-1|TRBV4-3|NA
CASSPTGTSNNEQFF
TGCGCCAGCAGCCCCACCGGGACTAGTAACAATGAGCAGTTCTTC
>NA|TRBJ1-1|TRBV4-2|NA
CASSQPLRVNTEAFF
TGTGCCAGCAGCCAACCACTGAGGGTGAACACTGAAGCTTTCTTT
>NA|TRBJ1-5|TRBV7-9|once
CASSVDSYNQPQHF
TGTGCCAGCAGTGTAGACAGCTACAATCAGCCCCAGCATTTT
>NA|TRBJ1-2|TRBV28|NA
CASKIKGHGYTF
TGTGCCAGCAAGATAAAGGGGCACGGCTACACCTTC
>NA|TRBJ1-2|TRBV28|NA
CASRLTENYGYTF
TGTGCCAGCAGGTTGACAGAAAACTATGGCTACACCTTC
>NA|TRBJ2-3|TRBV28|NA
CASSSSTGTQGADTQYF
TGTGCCAGCAGTTCATCAACAGGCACCCAAGGTGCGGATACGCAGTATTTT
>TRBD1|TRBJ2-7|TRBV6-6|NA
CASRRGVGQGNLYEQYF
TGTGCCAGCAGGCGAGGAGTGGGACAGGGGAATTTGTACGAGCAGTACTTC
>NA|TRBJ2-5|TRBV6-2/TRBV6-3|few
CASSYSQGETQYF
TGTGCCAGCAGTTACTCCCAGGGGGAGACCCAGTACTTC
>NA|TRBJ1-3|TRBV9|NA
CASSERGLGNTIYF
TGTGCCAGCAGCGAGAGGGGACTTGGAAACACCATATATTTT
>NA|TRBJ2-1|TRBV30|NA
CAWSVTSPDEQFF
TGTGCCTGGAGTGTAACTAGCCCGGATGAGCAGTTCTTC
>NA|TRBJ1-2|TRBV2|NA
CASSPRTGGGHTYGYTF
TGTGCCAGCAGCCCCCGGACGGGGGGGGGACACACCTATGGCTACACCTTC
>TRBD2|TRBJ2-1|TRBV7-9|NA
CASSLALTSGRDNEQFF
TGTGCCAGCAGCTTAGCCCTGACTAGCGGGAGAGACAATGAGCAGTTCTTC
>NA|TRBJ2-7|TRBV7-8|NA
CASSFMIAFGYEQYF
TGTGCCAGCAGCTTTATGATAGCTTTCGGCTACGAGCAGTACTTC
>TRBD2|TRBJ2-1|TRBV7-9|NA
CASSLLAGGPGEQFF
TGTGCCAGCAGCTTACTAGCGGGAGGGCCTGGCGAGCAGTTCTTC
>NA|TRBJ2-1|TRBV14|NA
CASSPFGISYNEQFF
TGTGCCAGCAGCCCCTTCGGGATTTCCTACAATGAGCAGTTCTTC